This T cell receptor (beta chain) is drawn from a study of Graves' ophthalmopathy and Graves' hyperthyroidism. From RNA, the CDR3 regions of TCR beta chains were amplified and sequenced. The library came from an HTBI-primed first-round RT-PCR and a second-round multiplex PCR. MiXCR, applied by TCRdb to the multiplex PCR reads, yields one record per CDR3 protein. The sample carries about half a million distinct CDR3 sequences, around an eighth recorded once. There are many counts of this clonotype. This CDR3 is built from 13 residues. Germline CDR1 WNHNN, CDR2 SYGVQD (reference sequence). The V end was cut by 0 bases, the J end by 7 bases, with 10 bases between. Ophthalmopathy was moderately-to-severely active, CAS at least 3, NOSPECS at least 4, lasting under 3 months. If patients had other autoimmune diseases, uncontrolled infections, pregnancy or lactation, they were excluded. Diagnoses were established from clinical symptoms, serum thyroxine, TRAb, thyroid ultrasound and orbital computed tomography.

The gene calls are TRBV10-1 and TRBJ2-7, with D unresolved. Material: blood. The receptor comes from a woman in her 30s with Graves' ophthalmopathy. CDR3: CASSESPIGEQYF. CDR3 coding DNA: TGCGCCAGCAGTGAGTCGCCGATAGGGGAGCAGTACTTC.